Following are 24 T cell receptor beta chains from one sample sequenced in a study of graft-versus-host responses after intestinal transplantation. These receptors have no known antigen. TCRdb's copy holds only in-frame clones and misses some; the assay was immunoSEQ multiplex PCR. The repertoire consists of about 110,000 clones, with just over 90% occurring once and the leading ten covering 0.2% to 0.25%. The sample was unstimulated CD4+ T cells sorted from spleen or lymph node cells, taken before transplant. The receptors originated from a human donor who was the organ donor for an intestinal transplant.

The chain combines TRBV6-5 with TRBJ1-5; D uncertain. V was trimmed by 2 bases and J by 7 bases, leaving 9 bases between them. This CDR3 spans 13 amino acids. Germline V CDR1 and CDR2: MNHEY, SVGAGI. The CDR3 sequence: CASSYGETQPQHF. The CDR3 DNA sequence: TGTGCCAGCAGTTACGGCGAGACCCAGCCCCAGCATTTT.

The genes are TRBV29-1 and TRBJ2-7; TRBD1 aligns across 7 bases. Germline-derived CDR1 and CDR2 are SQVTM and ANQGSEA. Trimming removed 3 bases from V and 1 base from J; junction bases left unmatched: 15. This CDR3 region has 17 residues. CDR3 sequence reads: CSVDRRGLPSRSYEQYF. For the CDR3, the DNA is TGCAGCGTTGATCGTAGGGGGCTACCATCAAGGTCCTACGAGCAGTACTTC.

The rearrangement links TRBV6-5 to TRBJ2-1; 8 nucleotides align to TRBD2. Trimming at V came to 2 bases and at J to 8 bases, leaving 11 bases not matched to a gene. This CDR3 spans 16 amino acids. Germline V lookup: CDR1 MNHEY, CDR2 SVGAGI. The CDR3: CASSYPSGSRGDEQFF. The CDR3 coding sequence is TGTGCCAGCAGTTACCCGAGCGGGAGCCGGGGAGATGAGCAGTTCTTC.

CDR3 in DNA: TGTGCCAGCAGAATGACAGGCGGTGGCTACACCTTC. Amino acids: CASRMTGGGYTF. This chain links TRBV6-1 with TRBJ1-2; D is perhaps TRBD1 (6 bases). V gave up 6 bases and J gave up 7 bases, with 12 bases separating them. The germline CDR1 and CDR2 sequences are MNHNS and SASEGT. CDR3 length equals 12 residues.

The J gene is TRBJ2-3, the V gene TRBV5-1, with TRBD2 identical over 10 bases. Per germline, CDR1 SGHRS and CDR2 YFSETQ. V lost 1 base, J lost 1 base, and 9 bases stayed unmatched. CDR3 length equals 18 residues. DNA for the CDR3: TGCGCCAGCAGCTTGCGCCTAGCGGGAGCAATTGGCACAGATACGCAGTATTTT. It yields the protein CASSLRLAGAIGTDTQYF.

This clone was recorded only once. The J gene is TRBJ1-6, the V gene TRBV5-5, with a possible D match to TRBD1 (5 bases). Germline CDR1 SGHKS, CDR2 YYEKEE (reference sequence). This CDR3 has 17 residues. V lost 1 base and J 7 bases, leaving 18 bases between the germline ends. For the CDR3, the DNA is TGTGCCAGCAGCTTGACGCAGGGAGGACGTGTGAATTCACCCCTCCACTTT. It translates to CASSLTQGGRVNSPLHF. The entire variable domain, with the rest obtained from reference TRBV5-5 and TRBJ1-6, is as follows: DAGVTQSPTHLIKTRGQQVTLRCSPISGHKSVSWYQQVLGQGPQFIFQYYEKEERGRGNFPDRFSARQFPNYSSELNVNALLLGDSALYLCASSLTQGGRVNSPLHFGNGTRLTVT.

This clone was counted between two and nine times. The rearrangement joins TRBV6-5 to TRBJ2-1; 8 bases fit TRBD2. The CDR3 is 15 amino acids. Per germline, CDR1 MNHEY and CDR2 SVGAGI. J lost 4 bases, V lost 4 bases, and 6 bases had no gene match. CDR3: CASSLAGPQYNEQFF. CDR3 coding DNA: TGTGCCAGCAGTTTAGCGGGACCTCAGTACAATGAGCAGTTCTTC.

The chain links TRBV5-6 to TRBJ2-7, with D tentatively TRBD1 (6 bases). The CDR3 is 14 residues long. From germline, CDR1 is SGHDT and CDR2 YYEEEE. V lost 1 base and J lost 2, with 10 bases in between. The CDR3 DNA follows: TGTGCCAGCAGCTTGAATCCAGGGGCCTACGAGCAGTACTTC. Its translation is CASSLNPGAYEQYF.

The gene calls are TRBV18 and TRBJ2-3, with D perhaps matching TRBD2 (5 bases). The CDR3 is 15 residues long. The ends were cut back, 3 bases at V and 0 bases at J, with 10 bases in the middle. Germline assignment: CDR1 KGHSH and CDR2 LQKENI. CDR3 coding DNA: TGTGCCAGCTCACCCCTCCCGGGGAGCACAGATACGCAGTATTTT. Residues: CASSPLPGSTDTQYF.

The genes are TRBV6-6 and TRBJ2-1, with TRBD2 matching over 11 bases. J gave up 3 bases and V 5 bases, and 3 bases lay outside the gene matches. Looked up from germline, CDR1 is MNHNY and CDR2 is SVGAGI (reference sequence). The CDR3 spans 15 residues. The CDR3 region has the DNA TGTGCCAGCAGTCTAGCGGGAGGTGACTACAATGAGCAGTTCTTC. It is translated as CASSLAGGDYNEQFF.

The J gene is TRBJ1-5, the V gene TRBV19; no clear D. This CDR3 spans 15 amino acids. Germline V lookup: CDR1 LNHDA, CDR2 SQIVND (reference sequence). Trimming stripped 3 bases from V and 6 bases from J, with 15 bases between. CDR3 sequence reads: CASSISPLSPQPQHF. For the CDR3, the DNA is TGTGCCAGTAGTATCTCGCCCCTCAGCCCTCAGCCCCAGCATTTT.

The chain recombines TRBV28 with TRBJ2-5; D is ambiguous. The germline CDR1 and CDR2 sequences are MDHEN and SYDVKM. Trimming stripped 6 bases from V and 7 bases from J, with 15 bases between. The CDR3 loop spans 13 amino acids. The DNA of the CDR3 is TGTGCCAGCAGCCCCGGTGGTGGGCGGACCCAGTACTTC. Translated: CASSPGGGRTQYF. The variable domain in full, with the rest retrieved from reference TRBV28 and TRBJ2-5, is DVKVTQSSRYLVKRTGEKVFLECVQDMDHENMFWYRQDPGLGLRLIYFSYDVKMKEKGDIPEGYSVSREKKERFSLILESASTNQTSMYLCASSPGGGRTQYFGPGTRLLVL.

CDR3 DNA: TGTGCCAGCAGCTTATTGCTGATGAACACTGAAGCTTTCTTT. Its protein is CASSLLLMNTEAFF. The rearrangement uses TRBV7-2 and TRBJ1-1; no firm D call. Germline CDR1 is SGHTA and CDR2 is FQGNSA. The germline V and J ends were trimmed by 2 bases and 0 bases, with 7 bases remaining between them. The CDR3 is 14 amino acids.

The chain uses TRBV27 and TRBJ2-7; 10 bases are shared with TRBD1. The germline V gene encodes CDR1 MNHEY and CDR2 SMNVEV (reference sequence). With 0 bases clipped from V and 4 bases from J, the junction kept 3 bases outside the gene matches. The CDR3 is made up of 15 amino acids. The CDR3 here is CASSLSPGQGYEQYF. The CDR3 coding sequence is TGTGCCAGCAGTTTATCGCCGGGACAGGGGTACGAGCAGTACTTC.

This chain links TRBV5-1 with TRBJ2-7, with no clear D. CDR3 size: 13 residues. CDR1 is SGHRS and CDR2 is YFSETQ in the germline V gene. The V and J ends lost 3 bases and 6 bases respectively, with 13 bases between them. CDR3 loop: CASSSVLVGEQYF. The CDR3 region has the DNA TGCGCCAGCAGCTCGGTGCTCGTCGGCGAGCAGTACTTC.

About this clone itself: Different DNA sequences within this sample yield the same CDR3. The chain combines TRBV11-2 with TRBJ1-1; D remains ambiguous. This CDR3 contains 13 residues. The V and J ends lost 4 bases and 1 base respectively, with 7 bases between them. Per the germline V gene, CDR1 is SGHAT and CDR2 is FQNNGV. In nucleotides, the CDR3 is TGTGCCAGCAGCTCGACGGGGAACACTGAAGCTTTCTTT. Protein product: CASSSTGNTEAFF.

The genes are TRBV10-3 and TRBJ2-3; D is tentatively TRBD1 or TRBD2 (5 bases each). Trimming took 6 bases from V and 2 from J, leaving 18 bases between them. This CDR3 is built from 16 residues. CDR1 and CDR2 from the germline V gene are ENHRY and SYGVKD. CDR3 protein: CAIRNPAQGPTDTQYF. CDR3 nucleotide sequence: TGTGCCATCAGGAACCCAGCGCAGGGACCCACAGATACGCAGTATTTT.

This clone appeared a few times. The V gene is TRBV19, the J gene TRBJ1-2, with a weak D call TRBD1 (5 bases). The V end lost 4 bases, the J end lost 2 bases, and 14 bases lay between the germline ends. This CDR3 contains 15 residues. Germline V gene sequence: CDR1 LNHDA, CDR2 SQIVND (reference sequence). CDR3 nucleotides: TGTGCCAGTAGTACGCCATCAGGGCTAAACTATGGCTACACCTTC. Protein product: CASSTPSGLNYGYTF.

The chain employs TRBV6-5 and TRBJ2-5, with TRBD1 matching 8 bases. The CDR3 spans 16 residues. Germline CDR1 and CDR2: MNHEY and SVGAGI. Losses at the gene ends were 5 bases for V and 1 base for J; bases not matched to a gene: 9. For the CDR3, the DNA is TGTGCCAGCAGTCACTTTTCGGGACAGGTCCAAGAGACCCAGTACTTC. Residues: CASSHFSGQVQETQYF.

As regards this clone: The CDR3 ends on some other residue instead of the conserved phenylalanine or tryptophan, so this is likely a read error. This chain links TRBV6-6 with TRBJ1-1; D is possibly TRBD1 (5 bases). Trimming shortened V by 4 bases and J by 5 bases, and 14 bases separated the two germline ends. The CDR3 has 14 amino acids. Germline assignment: CDR1 MNHNY and CDR2 SVGAGI (reference sequence). The CDR3 here is CASSSRSEGTEAFL. The CDR3 coding sequence is TGTGCCAGCAGTTCCAGGTCGGAGGGGACTGAAGCTTTCCTT.

This chain joins TRBV5-4 and TRBJ2-5; a weak D match, TRBD2 (5 bases). CDR1 is SGHNT and CDR2 is YYREEE in the germline V gene (reference sequence). Trimming left V 4 bases short and J 3 bases short, with 16 bases between. The CDR3 spans 15 residues. CDR3 loop: CASSPGLAFKETQYF. In DNA form, the CDR3 reads TGTGCCAGCAGCCCCGGGCTAGCTTTTAAAGAGACCCAGTACTTC.

The chain combines TRBV4-3 with TRBJ2-5; possibly TRBD2 for D (5 bases). V was trimmed by 0 bases and J by 2 bases, leaving 10 bases between them. CDR1 and CDR2 (germline): LGHNA, YSLEER. This CDR3 contains 15 residues. CDR3: CASSQDRLIQETQYF. In DNA form, the CDR3 reads TGCGCCAGCAGCCAAGATCGACTAATTCAAGAGACCCAGTACTTC.

The chain carries TRBV5-6 and TRBJ2-1; TRBD2 matches 7 bases. Germline-derived CDR1 and CDR2 are SGHDT and YYEEEE. V lost 7 bases, J lost 9 bases, and 10 bases stayed unmatched. The CDR3 runs 13 residues. The CDR3 here is CASGPGRSGEQFF. The CDR3 DNA reads TGTGCCAGCGGACCCGGGAGGTCTGGTGAGCAGTTCTTC.

The chain is built from TRBV7-9 and TRBJ2-1; TRBD1 aligns across 9 bases. Looked up from germline, CDR1 is SEHNR and CDR2 is FQNEAQ (reference sequence). The junction had 9 bases not matched to a gene; V was cut back by 7 bases and J by 5 bases. The length of the CDR3 is 15 residues. In DNA, the CDR3 is TGTGCCAGCATCGAGGGGACAGGGTGGAACAATGAGCAGTTCTTC. Translation: CASIEGTGWNNEQFF.